The 3 T cell receptor beta chains presented below share a single source sample, sequenced in a study of shared clonotypes between healthy human individuals. Sequencing was performed with immunoSEQ multiplex PCR; in TCRdb, only in-frame clones are kept and a portion is missing. The data contain approximately 2.5 million clones, 80% to 95% of them seen just once; the ten biggest clones take up approximately 0.36%. The sample consisted of naive CD4+ T cells from PBMCs. This sample's subset: CD45RA+ positively selected. The receptor source for this set is a man aged 18 to 29 in good health. Some clones in this sample may be carry-over from other donors' samples.

About this clone itself: At the DNA level, this CDR3 is encoded by other sequences in the same sample as well. The chain couples TRBV18 to TRBJ1-1; D is possibly TRBD1 (6 bases). The CDR3 is 14 amino acids. Deletions cut 4 bases from V and 0 bases from J, with 9 bases between. The germline V gene encodes CDR1 KGHSH and CDR2 LQKENI. The CDR3, as DNA: TGTGCCAGCTCACGAGGACAGCTGAACACTGAAGCTTTCTTT. Translation gives CASSRGQLNTEAFF.

Only one count was recorded for this clone. The chain links TRBV11-1 to TRBJ2-7; 8 bases are shared with TRBD1. Trimming took 7 bases from V and 4 from J; bases not matched to a gene: 9. The V gene's germline CDR1 is SGHAT and CDR2 FQDESV (reference sequence). The CDR3 has 14 amino acids. The CDR3 spells CASTPRQGAYEQYF. DNA of the CDR3: TGTGCCAGCACACCTCGTCAGGGGGCTTACGAGCAGTACTTC.

The V gene is TRBV6-5, the J gene TRBJ1-1; 9 bases map to TRBD1. V lost 5 bases to trimming and J lost 4 bases; unmatched junction nucleotides: 8. Germline values: CDR1 MNHEY, CDR2 SVGAGI. This CDR3 comprises 15 residues. The CDR3 protein is CASSTAGTGSTEAFF. Written as DNA, the CDR3 is TGTGCCAGCAGTACCGCCGGGACAGGGTCCACTGAAGCTTTCTTT.